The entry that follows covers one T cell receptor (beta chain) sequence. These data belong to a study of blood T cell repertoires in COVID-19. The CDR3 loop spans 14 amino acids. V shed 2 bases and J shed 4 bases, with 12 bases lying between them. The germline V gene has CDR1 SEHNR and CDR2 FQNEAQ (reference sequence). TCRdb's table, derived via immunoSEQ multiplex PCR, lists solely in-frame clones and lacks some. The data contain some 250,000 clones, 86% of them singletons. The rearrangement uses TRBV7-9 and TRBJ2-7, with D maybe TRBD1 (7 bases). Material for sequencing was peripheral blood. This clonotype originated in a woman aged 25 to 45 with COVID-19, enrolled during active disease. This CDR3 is CASSLTRGDYEQYF. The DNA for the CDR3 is TGTGCCAGCAGCTTAACCAGGGGGGATTACGAGCAGTACTTC.